This T cell receptor (beta chain) derives from a study of OX40 agonist ivuxolimab in advanced cancers. Generated by immunoSEQ multiplex PCR, the TCRdb table keeps only in-frame clones and is missing some. The repertoire includes tens of thousands of clones, about 86% of them detected once, and 0.99% sits in the top ten. The CDR3 length is 15 residues. J gave up 4 bases and V 6 bases, and 8 bases lay outside the gene matches. Germline-derived CDR1 and CDR2 are MNHNS and SASEGT. This receptor was obtained from an adult with an advanced solid tumor such as melanoma, head and neck, liver or kidney cancer. The genes are TRBV6-1 and TRBJ1-4; 7 bases match TRBD1. Sequencing used CD4+ or CD8+ T cells sorted from blood, obtained in a trial of the OX40 agonist ivuxolimab. The CDR3 region has the DNA TGTGCCAGCAGAGGACGACAGGGAGGTAATGAAAAACTGTTTTTT. This codes for CASRGRQGGNEKLFF.